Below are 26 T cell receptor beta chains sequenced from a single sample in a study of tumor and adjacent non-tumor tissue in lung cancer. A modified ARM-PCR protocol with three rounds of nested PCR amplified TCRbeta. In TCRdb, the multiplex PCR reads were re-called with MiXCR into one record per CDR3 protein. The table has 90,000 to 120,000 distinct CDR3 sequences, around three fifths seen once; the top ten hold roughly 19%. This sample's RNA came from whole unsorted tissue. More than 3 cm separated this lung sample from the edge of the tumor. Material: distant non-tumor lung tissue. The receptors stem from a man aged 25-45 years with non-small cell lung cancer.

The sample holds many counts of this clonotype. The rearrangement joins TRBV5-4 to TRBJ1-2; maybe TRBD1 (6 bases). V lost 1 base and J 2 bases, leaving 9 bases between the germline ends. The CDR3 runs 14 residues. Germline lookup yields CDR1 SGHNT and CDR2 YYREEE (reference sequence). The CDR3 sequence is CASSLKGGNYGYTF. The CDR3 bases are TGTGCCAGCAGCTTGAAGGGGGGGAACTATGGCTACACCTTC.

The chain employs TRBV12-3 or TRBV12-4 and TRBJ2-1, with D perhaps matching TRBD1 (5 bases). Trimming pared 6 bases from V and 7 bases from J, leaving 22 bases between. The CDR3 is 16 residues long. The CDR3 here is CASSPTDLMVGNEQFF. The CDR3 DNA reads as TGTGCCAGCAGCCCGACAGACCTTATGGTTGGTAATGAGCAGTTCTTC.

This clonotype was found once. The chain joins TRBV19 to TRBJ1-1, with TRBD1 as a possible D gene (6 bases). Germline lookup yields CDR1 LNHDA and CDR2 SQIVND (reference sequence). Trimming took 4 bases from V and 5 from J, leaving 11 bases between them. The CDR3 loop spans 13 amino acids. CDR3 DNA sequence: TGTGCCAGTAGTAGCCAGGGGAGGACTGAAGCTTTCTTT. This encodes CASSSQGRTEAFF.

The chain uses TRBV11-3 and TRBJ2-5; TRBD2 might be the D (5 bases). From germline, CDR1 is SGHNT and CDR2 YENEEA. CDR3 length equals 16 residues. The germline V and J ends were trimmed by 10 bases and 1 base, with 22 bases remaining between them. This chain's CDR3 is CANSSRTETLQETQYF. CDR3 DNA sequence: TGTGCCAACAGTTCGAGGACTGAAACTCTCCAAGAGACCCAGTACTTC.

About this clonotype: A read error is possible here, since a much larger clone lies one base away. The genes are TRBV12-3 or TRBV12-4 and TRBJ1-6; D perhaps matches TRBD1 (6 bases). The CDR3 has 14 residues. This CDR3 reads CANSFWTDNSPLHF. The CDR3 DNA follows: TGTGCCAACAGTTTTTGGACAGATAATTCACCCCTCCACTTT.

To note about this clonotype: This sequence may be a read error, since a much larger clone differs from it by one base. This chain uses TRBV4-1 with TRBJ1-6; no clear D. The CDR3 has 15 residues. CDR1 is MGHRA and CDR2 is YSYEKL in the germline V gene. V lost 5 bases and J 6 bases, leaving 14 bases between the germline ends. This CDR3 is CASSDPGWPNSPLHF. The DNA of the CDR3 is TGCGCCAGCAGCGATCCGGGATGGCCTAATTCACCCCTCCACTTT.

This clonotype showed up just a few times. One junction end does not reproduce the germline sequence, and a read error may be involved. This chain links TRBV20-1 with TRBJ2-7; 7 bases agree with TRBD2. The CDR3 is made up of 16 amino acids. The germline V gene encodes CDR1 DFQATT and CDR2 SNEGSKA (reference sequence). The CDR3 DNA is TGCAGTGCTAGAGCCTGGGGGGGACGGGGAACCTACGAGCGGTACTTC. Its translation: CSARAWGGRGTYERYF.

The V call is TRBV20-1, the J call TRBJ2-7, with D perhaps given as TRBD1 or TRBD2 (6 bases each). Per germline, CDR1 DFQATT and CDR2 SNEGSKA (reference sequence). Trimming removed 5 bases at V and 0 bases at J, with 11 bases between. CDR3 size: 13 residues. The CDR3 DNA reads TGCAGTGCTCCCGGGGGCACCTCCTACGAGCAGTACTTC. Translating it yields CSAPGGTSYEQYF.

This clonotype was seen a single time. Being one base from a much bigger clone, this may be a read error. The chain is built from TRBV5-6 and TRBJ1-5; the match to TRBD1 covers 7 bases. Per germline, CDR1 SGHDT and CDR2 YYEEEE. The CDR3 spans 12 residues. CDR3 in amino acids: CASQQGNQTQHF. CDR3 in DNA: TGTGCCAGCCAACAGGGGAATCAGACCCAGCATTTT.

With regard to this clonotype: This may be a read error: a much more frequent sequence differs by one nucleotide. The CDR3 DNA reads as TGTGCCAGCAACCCCACAGGGCACACTGAAGCTTTCTTT. Its translation is CASNPTGHTEAFF. This chain uses TRBV7-8 with TRBJ1-1; weak D call: TRBD1 (6 bases). Germline values: CDR1 SGHVS, CDR2 FQNEAQ. V was pared by 7 bases and J by 3 bases, with 12 bases between. CDR3 length: 13 residues.

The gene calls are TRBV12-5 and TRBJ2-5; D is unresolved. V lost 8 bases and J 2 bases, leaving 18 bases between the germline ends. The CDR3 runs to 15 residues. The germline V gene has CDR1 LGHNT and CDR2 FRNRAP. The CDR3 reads CASTLGVPGQETQYF. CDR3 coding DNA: TGTGCTAGTACCCTCGGCGTGCCAGGACAAGAGACCCAGTACTTC.

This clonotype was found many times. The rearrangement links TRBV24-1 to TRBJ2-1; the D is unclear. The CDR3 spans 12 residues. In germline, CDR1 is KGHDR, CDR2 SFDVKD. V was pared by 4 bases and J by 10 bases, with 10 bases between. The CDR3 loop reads CATSDTIEEQFF. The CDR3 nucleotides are TGTGCCACCAGTGACACCATTGAGGAGCAGTTCTTC.

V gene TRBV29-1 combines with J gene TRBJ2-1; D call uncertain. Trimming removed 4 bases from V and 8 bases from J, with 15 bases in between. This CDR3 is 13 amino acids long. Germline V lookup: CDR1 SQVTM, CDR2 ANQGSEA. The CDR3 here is CSVVGQIYHEQFF. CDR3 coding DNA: TGCAGCGTTGTTGGCCAGATATACCATGAGCAGTTCTTC.

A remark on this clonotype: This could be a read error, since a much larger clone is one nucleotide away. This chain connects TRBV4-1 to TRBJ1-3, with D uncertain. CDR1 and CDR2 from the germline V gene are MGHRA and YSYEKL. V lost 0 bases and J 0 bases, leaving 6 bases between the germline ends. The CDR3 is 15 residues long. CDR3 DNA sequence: TGCGCCAGCAGCCAAGACAGTAGCTCTGGAAACACCATATATTTT. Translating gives CASSQDSSSGNTIYF.

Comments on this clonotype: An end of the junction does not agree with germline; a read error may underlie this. The CDR3 DNA reads as TGCGGCGTTGAAGGGTCCACGTGGGATGGCTACACCTTC. Protein product: CGVEGSTWDGYTF. The V call is TRBV29-1, the J call TRBJ1-2; the D is unclear. The CDR3 has 13 residues. The germline V gene has CDR1 SQVTM and CDR2 ANQGSEA.

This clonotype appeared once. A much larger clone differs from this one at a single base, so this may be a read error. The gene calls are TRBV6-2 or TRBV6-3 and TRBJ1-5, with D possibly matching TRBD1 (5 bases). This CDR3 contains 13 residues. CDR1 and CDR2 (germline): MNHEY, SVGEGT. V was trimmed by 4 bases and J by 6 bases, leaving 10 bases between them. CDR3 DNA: TGTGCCAGCAGTTGGGGGAAGACTCAGCCCCAGCATTTT. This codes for CASSWGKTQPQHF.

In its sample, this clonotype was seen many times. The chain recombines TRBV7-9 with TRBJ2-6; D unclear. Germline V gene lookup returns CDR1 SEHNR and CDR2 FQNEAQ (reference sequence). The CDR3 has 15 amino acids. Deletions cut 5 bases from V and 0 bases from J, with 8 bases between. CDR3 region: CASSRVISGANVLTF. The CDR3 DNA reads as TGTGCCAGCAGCCGTGTAATCTCTGGGGCCAACGTCCTGACTTTC.

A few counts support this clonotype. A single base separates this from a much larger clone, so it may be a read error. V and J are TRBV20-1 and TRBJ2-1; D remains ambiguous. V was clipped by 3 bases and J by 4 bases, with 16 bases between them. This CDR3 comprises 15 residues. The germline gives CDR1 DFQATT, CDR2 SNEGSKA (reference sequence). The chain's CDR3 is CSASLSWAKYNEQFF. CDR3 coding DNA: TGCAGTGCTAGTCTGTCCTGGGCCAAATACAATGAGCAGTTCTTC.

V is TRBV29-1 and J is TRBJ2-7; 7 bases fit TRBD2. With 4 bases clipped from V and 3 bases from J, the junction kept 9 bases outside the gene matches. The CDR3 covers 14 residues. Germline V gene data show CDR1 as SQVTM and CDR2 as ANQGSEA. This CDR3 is CSVVDARGDYEQYF. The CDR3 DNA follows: TGCAGCGTTGTGGACGCCCGGGGGGACTACGAGCAGTACTTC.

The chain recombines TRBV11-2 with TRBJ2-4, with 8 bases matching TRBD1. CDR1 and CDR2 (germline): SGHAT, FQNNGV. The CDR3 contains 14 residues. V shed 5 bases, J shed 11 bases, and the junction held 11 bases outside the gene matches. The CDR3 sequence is CASSLTDRGHFQYF. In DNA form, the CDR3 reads TGTGCCAGCAGCCTCACTGACAGGGGTCACTTTCAGTACTTC. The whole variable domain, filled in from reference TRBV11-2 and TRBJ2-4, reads EAGVAQSPRYKIIEKRQSVAFWCNPISGHATLYWYQQILGQGPKLLIQFQNNGVVDDSQLPKDRFSAERLKGVDSTLKIQPAKLEDSAVYLCASSLTDRGHFQYFGAGTRLSVL.

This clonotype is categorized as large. CDR3: CASSQDIYRGGTEAFF. Here the CDR3 DNA reads TGCGCCAGCAGCCAAGATATCTACAGGGGAGGCACTGAAGCTTTCTTT. The chain recombines TRBV4-1 with TRBJ1-1, with 7 bases lining up with TRBD1. Germline CDR1 MGHRA, CDR2 YSYEKL. The V gene end was trimmed by 0 bases and the J gene end by 4 bases; junction bases not matched to a gene: 8. The length of the CDR3 is 16 residues.

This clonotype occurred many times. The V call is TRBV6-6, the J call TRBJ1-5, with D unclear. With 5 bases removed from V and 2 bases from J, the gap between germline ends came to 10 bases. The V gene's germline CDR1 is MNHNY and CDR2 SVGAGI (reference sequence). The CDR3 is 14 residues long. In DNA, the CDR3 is TGTGCCAGCAGTCCTTCCCCCGGCAATCAGCCCCAGCATTTT. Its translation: CASSPSPGNQPQHF.

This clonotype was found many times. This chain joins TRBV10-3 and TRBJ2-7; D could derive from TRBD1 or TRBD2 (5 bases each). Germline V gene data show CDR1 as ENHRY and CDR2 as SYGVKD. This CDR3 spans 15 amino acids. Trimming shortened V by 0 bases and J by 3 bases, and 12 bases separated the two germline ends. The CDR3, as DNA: TGTGCCATCAGTGAGTCCTACGGGACGGACTACGAGCAGTACTTC. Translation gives CAISESYGTDYEQYF.

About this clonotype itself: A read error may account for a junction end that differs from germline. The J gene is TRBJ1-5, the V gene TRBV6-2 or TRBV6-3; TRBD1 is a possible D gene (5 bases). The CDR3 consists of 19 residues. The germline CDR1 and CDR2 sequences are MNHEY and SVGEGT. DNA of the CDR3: TGTGCCGGCAGTTACTCGAGTCGACAGAGGGCAGGTGTCAATCAGCCCCAGCATTTT. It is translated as CAGSYSSRQRAGVNQPQHF.

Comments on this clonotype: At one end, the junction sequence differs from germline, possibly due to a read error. For the CDR3, the DNA is TGTGCCAGTAGCTCAAGAGGGACTAGCGGGACAGTCTACAATGAGCAGTTCTTC. Protein sequence: CASSSRGTSGTVYNEQFF. The genes are TRBV13 and TRBJ2-1, with TRBD2 identical over 13 bases. This CDR3 is built from 18 residues. CDR1 is PRHDT and CDR2 is FYEKMQ in the germline V gene (reference sequence).

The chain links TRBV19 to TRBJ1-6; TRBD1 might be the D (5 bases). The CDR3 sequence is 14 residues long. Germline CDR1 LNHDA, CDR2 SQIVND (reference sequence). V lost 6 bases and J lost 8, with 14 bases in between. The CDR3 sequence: CASSRARGHSPLHF. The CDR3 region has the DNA TGTGCCAGTAGCCGGGCAAGGGGCCATTCACCCCTCCACTTT.